This TCR beta chain was profiled in a study of T cell repertoires in cytomegalovirus infection. The overall study: Public TCR beta signatures were indicative of both CMV infection and a matching HLA type.

This clonotype was observed a handful of times. Its antigen is as yet unknown. TCRdb reprocessed the reads with MiXCR, giving one entry per CDR3 protein. Of more than 250,000 distinct CDR3 sequences listed, about an eighth are singletons. Study-wide points: Totalled public TCR beta family frequency picked out people who carried CMV plus the relevant HLA. Dominant in the ex vivo response were TCR beta clonotypes restricted by HLA-C and specific for CMV.

The CDR3 spans 15 residues. The V and J ends lost 1 base and 5 bases respectively, with 12 bases between them. Germline V CDR1 and CDR2: WSHSY, SAAADI. The sequenced sample was PBMCs. The TCR originated in a human donor in good health (CMV status not recorded). Some clones in this sample may be carry-over from other donors' samples. This chain joins TRBV10-2 and TRBJ2-1; D not certain. The CDR3: CASSEFGRRDNEQFF. The CDR3 DNA follows: TGCGCCAGCAGTGAGTTTGGGCGCCGAGACAATGAGCAGTTCTTC.